The clone carrying this T cell receptor (beta chain) was seen only once. The method was immunoSEQ multiplex PCR; TCRdb's version includes in-frame clones alone and lacks a portion of them. The sample lists 90,000 to 100,000 clones; about 79% were seen once. This sample's time point: blood 4 weeks post-SBRT, at nephrectomy. Treatment specified: 15 Gy SBRT to primary tumor, nephrectomy 4 weeks later. The source of the sample is a study of radiation and T cells in renal cell carcinoma. CDR1 and CDR2 (germline): SGHTA, FQGNSA. The CDR3 runs to 16 residues. The trim removed 7 bases at V and 3 bases at J, leaving 6 bases unmatched.

The J gene is TRBJ2-3, the V gene TRBV7-2, with 14 positions matching TRBD2. This specimen consisted of blood, obtained from a patient whose treatment included radiotherapy and nephrectomy. The clonotype originates from a man in his 60s with renal cell carcinoma. CDR3 DNA: TGTGCCAGCACACCAGGGACTAGCGGGAGTACAGATACGCAGTATTTT. Translated, it gives CASTPGTSGSTDTQYF.